This T cell receptor beta chain is from a study of CD8 T cells in ankylosing spondylitis. Points from the study as a whole: What appeared characteristic of ankylosing spondylitis blood was a TCR beta motif of several highly homologous variants. Researchers reportedly found disease-linked clones significantly enriched in matched ankylosing spondylitis synovial fluid. Previously reported in reactive arthritis synovial fluid and blood were some of the motif variants. As for the disease-linked clones, they showed a CD8+ phenotype and occurred at relatively low frequencies in peripheral blood.

Quantitative 5'-RACE with molecular barcodes was used to make the TCR beta libraries. Each CDR3 protein is one row after TCRdb ran MiXCR on the 5' RACE reads. The data hold over 700,000 distinct CDR3 sequences, with roughly 19% observed a single time. As to this clonotype: Its antigen remains unknown.

This CDR3 has 15 residues. Trimming took 2 bases from V and 2 from J, leaving 11 bases between them. Germline V gene sequence: CDR1 SGHTA, CDR2 FQGNSA. The V and J genes are TRBV7-2 and TRBJ2-3; D remains ambiguous. Sequences were obtained from blood, either unsorted or a sorted T cell fraction (not recorded which). The receptor was derived from a male donor with ankylosing spondylitis. CDR3 coding DNA: TGTGCCAGCAGCTTACTTTCTGGAAACACAGATACGCAGTATTTT. Translated, it gives CASSLLSGNTDTQYF.